One sample yielded the 25 T cell receptor beta chains listed below, sequenced in a study of blood T cell repertoires in COVID-19 (dated by TCRdb to the early 2020s). Library generation was performed with the immunoSEQ multiplex PCR assay. TCRdb re-hosts the immuneACCESS table, in-frame sequences only. Its copies lack some clones; in the studies checked, an unresolved V gene accounts for under half of them, and the cause for the rest is not known. The sample table contains 60,000 to 75,000 clones; only one count was recorded for about four fifths of them. 9.7% of the sample goes to the ten largest clones. Sequencing used peripheral blood. These receptor sequences come from a woman older than 75 with acute or convalescent COVID-19.

The rearrangement joins TRBV6-2 or TRBV6-3 to TRBJ2-3, with D unresolved. The germline V and J ends were trimmed by 5 bases and 2 bases, with 2 bases remaining between them. Germline assignment: CDR1 MNHEY and CDR2 SVGEGT. The CDR3 length is 11 residues. The CDR3 protein is CASSHTDTQYF. The CDR3, as DNA: TGTGCCAGCAGTCACACAGATACGCAGTATTTT.

J is TRBJ2-7 and V is TRBV11-2, with D perhaps TRBD1 (7 bases). V gave up 5 bases and J gave up 2 bases, with 16 bases separating them. The CDR3 runs to 15 residues. Germline V lookup: CDR1 SGHAT, CDR2 FQNNGV. The CDR3 region has the DNA TGTGCCAGCAGCCGGCTACAGGGGACTCCCTACGAGCAGTACTTC. This gives the protein CASSRLQGTPYEQYF.

The CDR3 region has the DNA TGTGCCACCAGCAAATACTCACAGTTTCAAGAGACCCAGTACTTC. This codes for CATSKYSQFQETQYF. The chain is built from TRBV15 and TRBJ2-5; D unresolved. The V end lost 4 bases, the J end lost 2 bases, and 14 bases lay between the germline ends. Germline CDR1 is LNHNV and CDR2 is YYDKDF (reference sequence). The CDR3 runs 15 residues.

This chain connects TRBV28 to TRBJ1-5; 11 bases line up with TRBD1. The CDR3 has 16 residues. Germline V lookup: CDR1 MDHEN, CDR2 SYDVKM. The trim removed 6 bases at V and 6 bases at J, leaving 10 bases unmatched. Here the CDR3 DNA reads TGTGCCAGCAGCTTCACCGGGACAGGGGGTTTTCAGCCCCAGCATTTT. Translated, it gives CASSFTGTGGFQPQHF.

The V and J genes are TRBV5-4 and TRBJ2-5, with 9 bases that match TRBD1. Germline trimming cut 2 bases from V and 3 bases from J; bases unmatched to any gene: 2. The CDR3 is 14 residues long. Germline lookup yields CDR1 SGHNT and CDR2 YYREEE (reference sequence). CDR3 coding DNA: TGTGCCAGCAGCTTACGGACAGGGGAAGAGACCCAGTACTTC. This gives the protein CASSLRTGEETQYF.

V gene TRBV15 combines with J gene TRBJ1-5; 12 bases are shared with TRBD1. Trimming at V came to 2 bases and at J to 7 bases, leaving 9 bases not matched to a gene. Germline-derived CDR1 and CDR2 are LNHNV and YYDKDF (reference sequence). The CDR3 sequence is 17 residues long. The CDR3 coding sequence is TGTGCCACCAGCAGATCAAGAGGGACAGGGGGCGTCCAGCCCCAGCATTTT. Translating it yields CATSRSRGTGGVQPQHF.

The chain has TRBV7-2 and TRBJ2-7, with D tentatively TRBD2 (7 bases). This CDR3 has 15 amino acids. The germline V and J ends were trimmed by 1 base and 3 bases, with 13 bases remaining between them. Germline V lookup: CDR1 SGHTA, CDR2 FQGNSA. The CDR3 DNA follows: TGTGCCAGCAGCTTAGGGGGGGGCGGTTTCTACGAGCAGTACTTC. Translation gives CASSLGGGGFYEQYF.

V and J are TRBV2 and TRBJ2-7, with 7 bases fitting TRBD2. In germline, CDR1 is SNHLY, CDR2 FYNNEI. The CDR3 covers 14 residues. V was pared by 3 bases and J by 2 bases, with 4 bases of the junction left unmatched. The CDR3 here is CASSDDRGAYEQYF. The CDR3 nucleotides are TGTGCCAGCAGTGATGATCGGGGGGCCTACGAGCAGTACTTC.

The V call is TRBV6-1, the J call TRBJ1-1; 7 positions match TRBD1. Germline loops: CDR1 MNHNS, CDR2 SASEGT. The trim removed 5 bases at V and 6 bases at J, leaving 3 bases unmatched. CDR3 size: 12 residues. CDR3 in DNA: TGTGCCAGCAGTCTAGGGACAGCTGAAGCTTTCTTT. This translates into CASSLGTAEAFF.

This chain uses TRBV9 with TRBJ1-1; 7 bases match TRBD1. V gave up 4 bases and J gave up 1 base; unmatched junction bases: 7. This CDR3 is built from 15 residues. Per the germline V gene, CDR1 is SGDLS and CDR2 is YYNGEE. The CDR3 reads CASSFFTGENTEAFF. The CDR3, as DNA: TGTGCCAGCAGCTTCTTTACAGGGGAGAACACTGAAGCTTTCTTT.

This clone appeared a single time. The V and J genes are TRBV11-2 and TRBJ1-5, with 11 positions matching TRBD1. Looked up from germline, CDR1 is SGHAT and CDR2 is FQNNGV. V was clipped by 1 base and J by 0 bases; unmatched bases: 8. The CDR3 has 19 amino acids. CDR3 sequence: CASSLGPGQGAYSNQPQHF. The CDR3, as DNA: TGTGCCAGCAGCTTAGGACCTGGACAGGGGGCTTATAGCAATCAGCCCCAGCATTTT. The variable domain in full, completed from reference TRBV11-2 and TRBJ1-5, reads EAGVAQSPRYKIIEKRQSVAFWCNPISGHATLYWYQQILGQGPKLLIQFQNNGVVDDSQLPKDRFSAERLKGVDSTLKIQPAKLEDSAVYLCASSLGPGQGAYSNQPQHFGDGTRLSIL.

V usage is TRBV30 and J usage is TRBJ1-1; D is unclear. The CDR3 totals 13 residues. V lost 0 bases and J 3 bases, leaving 8 bases between the germline ends. The germline gives CDR1 GTSNPN, CDR2 SVGIG (reference sequence). CDR3: CAWSVGGYTEAFF. The CDR3 coding sequence is TGTGCCTGGAGTGTGGGAGGGTACACTGAAGCTTTCTTT.

CDR3 sequence reads: CASSWGTGSVESPLHF. CDR3 coding DNA: TGCGCCAGCAGCTGGGGAACAGGGAGTGTGGAATCACCCCTCCACTTT. The gene calls are TRBV5-1 and TRBJ1-6; possibly TRBD1 for D (6 bases). The CDR3 contains 16 residues. Trimming took off 3 bases at V and 10 bases at J, with 20 bases between the two ends. Germline CDR1 SGHRS, CDR2 YFSETQ.

The genes are TRBV7-6 and TRBJ2-5; a possible D gene is TRBD2 (5 bases). The CDR3 covers 14 residues. Germline loops: CDR1 SGHVS, CDR2 FNYEAQ. Trimming left V 1 base short and J 1 base short, with 7 bases between. The CDR3 reads CASSLGGIQETQYF. The CDR3 region has the DNA TGTGCCAGCAGCTTAGGAGGGATCCAAGAGACCCAGTACTTC.

The chain has TRBV4-1 and TRBJ1-2, with D perhaps TRBD1 (5 bases). CDR3 length: 16 residues. Looked up from germline, CDR1 is MGHRA and CDR2 is YSYEKL. Trimming cost V 3 bases and J 6 bases, with 20 bases left between them. CDR3 nucleotide sequence: TGCGCCAGCAGCCACTCTATCCGGGGCCGGGAGGATGGCTACACCTTC. Its translation: CASSHSIRGREDGYTF.

This clone is a singleton in its sample. V gene TRBV6-1 combines with J gene TRBJ1-1; D is perhaps TRBD1 (6 bases). V was trimmed by 4 bases and J by 2 bases, leaving 17 bases between them. The CDR3 has 16 residues. Germline V gene data show CDR1 as MNHNS and CDR2 as SASEGT. The CDR3 DNA reads TGTGCCAGCAGTGCCGGGACGGGGGGGCGAAACACTGAAGCTTTCTTT. Protein sequence: CASSAGTGGRNTEAFF.

The CDR3 sequence: CASKSGTRGNTIYF. The CDR3 DNA sequence: TGTGCCAGCAAGTCCGGGACAAGAGGAAACACCATATATTTT. V is TRBV6-5 and J is TRBJ1-3, with D tentatively TRBD1 (6 bases). This CDR3 is built from 14 residues. Germline loops: CDR1 MNHEY, CDR2 SVGAGI. The V end was cut by 7 bases, the J end by 4 bases, with 14 bases between.

The chain employs TRBV27 and TRBJ2-3; D is ambiguous. CDR1 MNHEY and CDR2 SMNVEV come from the germline V gene (reference sequence). The CDR3 is made up of 14 amino acids. V lost 6 bases, J lost 2 bases, and 12 bases lay in between. CDR3 nucleotides: TGTGCCAGCAGGCCGAGCCGAGTCACAGATACGCAGTATTTT. It yields the protein CASRPSRVTDTQYF.

This clone appeared a single time. The chain uses TRBV6-1 and TRBJ2-1; 12 positions agree with TRBD2. Per germline, CDR1 MNHNS and CDR2 SASEGT. The CDR3 extends over 18 amino acids. Germline trimming cut 2 bases from V and 6 bases from J; bases unmatched to any gene: 11. The CDR3 reads CASSERLAGGTRSNEQFF. CDR3 coding DNA: TGTGCCAGCAGTGAAAGGCTAGCGGGGGGGACTCGATCCAATGAGCAGTTCTTC.

The chain is built from TRBV13 and TRBJ2-2; 8 bases align to TRBD2. The V and J ends lost 5 bases and 9 bases, in that order; junction bases with no gene match: 8. Germline V CDR1 and CDR2: PRHDT, FYEKMQ (reference sequence). The CDR3 loop spans 14 amino acids. CDR3 amino acids: CASSPSRLARELFF. The CDR3 DNA follows: TGTGCCAGCAGCCCCTCCCGACTAGCGAGGGAGCTGTTTTTT.

The chain employs TRBV30 and TRBJ1-6, with TRBD1 matching over 9 bases. The CDR3 length is 16 residues. J gave up 7 bases and V 3 bases, and 10 bases lay outside the gene matches. The germline CDR1 and CDR2 sequences are GTSNPN and SVGIG (reference sequence). The DNA of the CDR3 is TGTGCCTGGAGCTCCCCAAACAGGGGGCGGAATTCACCCCTCCACTTT. This codes for CAWSSPNRGRNSPLHF.

The J gene is TRBJ1-5, the V gene TRBV5-1, with 7 bases identical to TRBD1. V gave up 0 bases and J gave up 1 base; unmatched junction bases: 7. CDR3 length: 17 residues. Germline assignment: CDR1 SGHRS and CDR2 YFSETQ. The CDR3 spells CASSLDSPGQSNQPQHF. The CDR3 nucleotides read TGCGCCAGCAGCTTGGATAGCCCGGGACAGAGCAATCAGCCCCAGCATTTT.

The chain combines TRBV7-9 with TRBJ2-3; D possibly corresponds to TRBD1 (6 bases). With 4 bases removed from V and 1 base from J, the gap between germline ends came to 9 bases. The CDR3 contains 14 residues. The V gene's germline CDR1 is SEHNR and CDR2 FQNEAQ (reference sequence). In DNA form, the CDR3 reads TGTGCCAGCAGCTCCGGGACACGCACAGATACGCAGTATTTT. Translation: CASSSGTRTDTQYF.

CDR3 bases: TGCGCCAGCAGCAACAGGGTTGGGAGATACAATGAGCAGTTCTTC. Its translation is CASSNRVGRYNEQFF. The chain employs TRBV5-1 and TRBJ2-1; the D gene is possibly TRBD1 (6 bases). Trimming stripped 4 bases from V and 4 bases from J, with 15 bases between. The CDR3 loop spans 15 amino acids. CDR1 and CDR2 from the germline V gene are SGHRS and YFSETQ. Full variable domain (rest looked up from reference TRBV5-1 and TRBJ2-1): KAGVTQTPRYLIKTRGQQVTLSCSPISGHRSVSWYQQTPGQGLQFLFEYFSETQRNKGNFPGRFSGRQFSNSRSEMNVSTLELGDSALYLCASSNRVGRYNEQFFGPGTRLTVL.

There are a few counts of this clone. The chain carries TRBV30 and TRBJ2-2; TRBD2 matches at 7 bases. The CDR3 is 13 amino acids. Germline lookup yields CDR1 GTSNPN and CDR2 SVGIG (reference sequence). V was pared by 4 bases and J by 7 bases, with 6 bases of the junction left unmatched. The CDR3 spells CAWNPGRVGELFF. In DNA form, the CDR3 reads TGTGCCTGGAATCCGGGGAGGGTCGGGGAGCTGTTTTTT.